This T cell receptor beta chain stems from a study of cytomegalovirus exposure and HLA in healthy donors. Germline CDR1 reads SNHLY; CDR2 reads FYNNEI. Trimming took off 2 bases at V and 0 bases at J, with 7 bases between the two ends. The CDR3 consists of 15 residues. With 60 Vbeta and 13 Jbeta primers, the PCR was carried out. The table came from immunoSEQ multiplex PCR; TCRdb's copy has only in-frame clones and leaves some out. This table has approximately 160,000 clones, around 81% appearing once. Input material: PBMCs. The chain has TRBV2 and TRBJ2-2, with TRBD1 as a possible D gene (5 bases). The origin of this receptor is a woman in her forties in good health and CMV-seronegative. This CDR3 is CASSEQGANTGELFF. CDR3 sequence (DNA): TGTGCCAGCAGTGAACAGGGTGCGAACACCGGGGAGCTGTTTTTT.